This T cell receptor beta chain comes out of a study of cytomegalovirus exposure and HLA in healthy donors. Study results and caveats: Accounts indicate the classifier identified cytomegalovirus status with strong specificity and sensitivity.

The CDR3 has 15 amino acids. Germline assignment: CDR1 SGDLS and CDR2 YYNGEE. The trim removed 3 bases at V and 1 base at J, leaving 2 bases unmatched. The donors were part of the approximately 120-subject validation cohort, which stood apart from the approximately 700-subject first cohort. TCRdb's copy holds only in-frame clones and misses some; the assay was immunoSEQ multiplex PCR. Of some 140,000 clones in the sample, roughly 86% are singletons; the top ten hold around 1.4%. Details on this clone: The antigen remains undetermined.

The TCR was taken from a woman in her twenties or thirties in good health and CMV-seronegative. The J gene is TRBJ2-1, the V gene TRBV9; 9 nucleotides line up with TRBD1. The sample consisted of PBMCs. DNA of the CDR3: TGTGCCAGCAGCGACAGGGGGCAGTCCTACAATGAGCAGTTCTTC. Encoded protein: CASSDRGQSYNEQFF.